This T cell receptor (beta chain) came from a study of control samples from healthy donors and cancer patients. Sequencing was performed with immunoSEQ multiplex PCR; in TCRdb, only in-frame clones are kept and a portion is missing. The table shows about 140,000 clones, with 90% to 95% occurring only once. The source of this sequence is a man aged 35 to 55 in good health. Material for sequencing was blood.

The chain's CDR3 is CASRPGPTPNSPLHF. The CDR3 DNA follows: TGTGCCAGCAGACCGGGACCCACACCGAATTCACCCCTCCACTTT. The chain is built from TRBV2 and TRBJ1-6, with D possibly matching TRBD1 (5 bases). The CDR3 loop spans 15 amino acids. Germline V lookup: CDR1 SNHLY, CDR2 FYNNEI. Trimming stripped 6 bases from V and 7 bases from J, with 16 bases between.